Listed here is a single TCR beta chain. Produced via immunoSEQ multiplex PCR; TCRdb's table is partial and in-frame only. The repertoire has some 100,000 clones, 80% to 90% of them found once; the top ten carry around a tenth. Germline lookup yields CDR1 SGHVS and CDR2 FQNEAQ. The CDR3 consists of 14 residues. Trimming took 0 bases from V and 8 from J, leaving 11 bases between them. The source of the sample is a study of blood T cell repertoires in COVID-19. The overall study: Researchers got acute and convalescent COVID-19 samples from the United States, Italy and Spain.

This sequence originates from a woman aged 30 to 39 with acute or convalescent COVID-19. The V gene is TRBV7-8, the J gene TRBJ2-1; D remains ambiguous. The sample was peripheral blood. The CDR3 DNA reads TGTGCCAGCAGCTTAGCGCCGGGTCTGGATGAGCAGTTCTTC. Amino acids: CASSLAPGLDEQFF.